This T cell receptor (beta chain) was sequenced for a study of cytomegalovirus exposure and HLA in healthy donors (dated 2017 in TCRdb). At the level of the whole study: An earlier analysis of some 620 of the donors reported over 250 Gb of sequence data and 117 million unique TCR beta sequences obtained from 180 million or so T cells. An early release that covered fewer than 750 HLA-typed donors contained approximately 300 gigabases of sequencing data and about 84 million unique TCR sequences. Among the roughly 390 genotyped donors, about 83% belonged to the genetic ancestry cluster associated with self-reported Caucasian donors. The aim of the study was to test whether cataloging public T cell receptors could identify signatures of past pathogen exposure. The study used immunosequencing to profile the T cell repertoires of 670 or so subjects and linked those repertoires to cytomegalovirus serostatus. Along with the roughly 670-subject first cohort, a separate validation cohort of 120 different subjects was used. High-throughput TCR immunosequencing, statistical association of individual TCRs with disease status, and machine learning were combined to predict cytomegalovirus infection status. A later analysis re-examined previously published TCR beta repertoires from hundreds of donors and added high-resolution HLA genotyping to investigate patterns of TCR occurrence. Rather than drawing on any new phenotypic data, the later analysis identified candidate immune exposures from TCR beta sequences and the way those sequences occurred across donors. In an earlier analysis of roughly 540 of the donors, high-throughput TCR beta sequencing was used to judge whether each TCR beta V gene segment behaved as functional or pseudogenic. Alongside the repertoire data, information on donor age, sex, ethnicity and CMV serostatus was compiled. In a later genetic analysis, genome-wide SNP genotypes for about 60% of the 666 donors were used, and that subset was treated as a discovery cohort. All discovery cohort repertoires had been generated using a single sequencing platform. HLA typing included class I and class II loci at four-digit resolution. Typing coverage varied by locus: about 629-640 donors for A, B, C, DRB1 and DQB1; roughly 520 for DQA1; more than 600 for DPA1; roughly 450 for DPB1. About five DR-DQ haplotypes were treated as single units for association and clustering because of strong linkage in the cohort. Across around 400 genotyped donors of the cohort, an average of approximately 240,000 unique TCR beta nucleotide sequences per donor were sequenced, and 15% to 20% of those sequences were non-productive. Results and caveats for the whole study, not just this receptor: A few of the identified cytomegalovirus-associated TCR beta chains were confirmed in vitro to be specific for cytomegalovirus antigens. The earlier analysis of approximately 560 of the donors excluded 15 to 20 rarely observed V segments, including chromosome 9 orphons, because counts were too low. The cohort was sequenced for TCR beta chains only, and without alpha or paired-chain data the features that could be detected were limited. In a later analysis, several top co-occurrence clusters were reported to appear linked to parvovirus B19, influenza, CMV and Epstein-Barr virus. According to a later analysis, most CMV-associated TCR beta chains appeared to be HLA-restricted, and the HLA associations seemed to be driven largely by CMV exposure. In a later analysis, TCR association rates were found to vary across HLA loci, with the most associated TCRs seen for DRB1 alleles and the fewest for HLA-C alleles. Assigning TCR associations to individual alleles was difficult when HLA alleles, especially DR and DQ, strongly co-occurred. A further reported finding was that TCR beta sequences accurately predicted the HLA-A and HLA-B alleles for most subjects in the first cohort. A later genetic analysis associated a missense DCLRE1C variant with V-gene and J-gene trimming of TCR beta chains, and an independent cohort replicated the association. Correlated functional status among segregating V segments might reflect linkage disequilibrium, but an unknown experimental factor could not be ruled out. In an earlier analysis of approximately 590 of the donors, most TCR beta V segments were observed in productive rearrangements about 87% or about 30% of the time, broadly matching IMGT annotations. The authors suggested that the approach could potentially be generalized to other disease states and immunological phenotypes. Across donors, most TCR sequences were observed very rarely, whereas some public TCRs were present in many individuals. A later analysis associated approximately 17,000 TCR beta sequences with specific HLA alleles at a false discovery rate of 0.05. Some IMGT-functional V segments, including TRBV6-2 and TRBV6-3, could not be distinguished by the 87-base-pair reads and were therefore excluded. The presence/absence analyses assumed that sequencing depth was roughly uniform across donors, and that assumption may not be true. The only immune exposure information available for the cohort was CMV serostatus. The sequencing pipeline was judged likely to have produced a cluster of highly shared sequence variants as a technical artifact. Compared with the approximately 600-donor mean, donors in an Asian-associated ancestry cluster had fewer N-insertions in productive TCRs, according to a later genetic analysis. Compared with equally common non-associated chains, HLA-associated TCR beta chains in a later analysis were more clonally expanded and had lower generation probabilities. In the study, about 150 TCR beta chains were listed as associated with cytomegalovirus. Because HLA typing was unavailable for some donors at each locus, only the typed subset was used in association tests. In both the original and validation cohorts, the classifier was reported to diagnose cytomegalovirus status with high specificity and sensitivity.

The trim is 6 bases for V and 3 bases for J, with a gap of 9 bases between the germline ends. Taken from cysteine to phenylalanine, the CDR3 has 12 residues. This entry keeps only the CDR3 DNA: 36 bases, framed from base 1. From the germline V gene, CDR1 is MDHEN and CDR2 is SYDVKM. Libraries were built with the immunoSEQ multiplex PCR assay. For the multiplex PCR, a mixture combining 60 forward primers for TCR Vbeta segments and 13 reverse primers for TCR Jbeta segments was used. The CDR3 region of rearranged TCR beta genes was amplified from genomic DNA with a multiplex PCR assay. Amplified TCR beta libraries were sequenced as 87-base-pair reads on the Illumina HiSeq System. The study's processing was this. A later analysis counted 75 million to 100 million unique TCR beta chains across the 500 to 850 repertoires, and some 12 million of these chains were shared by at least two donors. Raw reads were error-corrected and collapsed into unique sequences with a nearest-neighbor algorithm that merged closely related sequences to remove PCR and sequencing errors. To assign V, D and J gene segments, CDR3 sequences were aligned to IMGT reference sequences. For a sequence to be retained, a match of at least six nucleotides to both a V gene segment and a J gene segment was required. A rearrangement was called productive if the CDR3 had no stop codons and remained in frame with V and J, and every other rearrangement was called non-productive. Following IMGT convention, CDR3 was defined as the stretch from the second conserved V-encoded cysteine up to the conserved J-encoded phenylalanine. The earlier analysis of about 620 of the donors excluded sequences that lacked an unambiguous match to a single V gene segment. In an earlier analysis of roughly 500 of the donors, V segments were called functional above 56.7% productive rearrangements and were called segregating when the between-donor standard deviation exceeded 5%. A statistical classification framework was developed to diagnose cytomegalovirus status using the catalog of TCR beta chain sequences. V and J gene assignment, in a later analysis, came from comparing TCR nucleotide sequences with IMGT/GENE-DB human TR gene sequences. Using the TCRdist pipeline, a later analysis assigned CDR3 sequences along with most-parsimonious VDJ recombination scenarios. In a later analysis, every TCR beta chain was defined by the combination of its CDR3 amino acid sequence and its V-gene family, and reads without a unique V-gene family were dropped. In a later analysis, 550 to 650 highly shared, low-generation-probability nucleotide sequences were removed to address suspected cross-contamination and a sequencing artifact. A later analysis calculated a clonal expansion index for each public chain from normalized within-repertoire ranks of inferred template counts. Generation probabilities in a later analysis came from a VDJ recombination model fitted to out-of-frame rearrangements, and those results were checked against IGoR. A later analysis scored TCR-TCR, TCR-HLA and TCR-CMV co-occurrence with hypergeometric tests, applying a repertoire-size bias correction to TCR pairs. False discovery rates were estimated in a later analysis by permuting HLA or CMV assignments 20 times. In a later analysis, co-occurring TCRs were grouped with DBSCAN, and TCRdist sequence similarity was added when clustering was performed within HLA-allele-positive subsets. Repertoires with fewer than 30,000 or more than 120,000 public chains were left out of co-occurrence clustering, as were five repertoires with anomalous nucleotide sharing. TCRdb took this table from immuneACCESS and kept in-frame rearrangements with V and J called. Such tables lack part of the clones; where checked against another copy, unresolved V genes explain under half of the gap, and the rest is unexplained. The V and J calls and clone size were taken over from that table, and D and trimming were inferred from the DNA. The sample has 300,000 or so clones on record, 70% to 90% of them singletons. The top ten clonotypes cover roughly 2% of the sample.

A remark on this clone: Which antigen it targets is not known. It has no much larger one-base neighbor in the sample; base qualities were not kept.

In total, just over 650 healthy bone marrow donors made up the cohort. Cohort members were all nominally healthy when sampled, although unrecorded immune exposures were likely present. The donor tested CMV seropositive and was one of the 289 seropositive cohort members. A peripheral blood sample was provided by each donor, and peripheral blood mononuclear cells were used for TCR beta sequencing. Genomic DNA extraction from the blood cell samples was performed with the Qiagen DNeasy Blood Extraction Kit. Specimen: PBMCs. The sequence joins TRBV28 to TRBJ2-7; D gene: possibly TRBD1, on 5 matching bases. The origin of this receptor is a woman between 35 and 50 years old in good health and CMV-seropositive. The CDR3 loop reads CASRSGLYEQYF. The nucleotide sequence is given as TGTGCCAGCAGGTCAGGGCTCTACGAGCAGTACTTC. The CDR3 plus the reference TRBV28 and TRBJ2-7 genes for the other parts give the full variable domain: DVKVTQSSRYLVKRTGEKVFLECVQDMDHENMFWYRQDPGLGLRLIYFSYDVKMKEKGDIPEGYSVSREKKERFSLILESASTNQTSMYLCASRSGLYEQYFGPGTRLTVT.